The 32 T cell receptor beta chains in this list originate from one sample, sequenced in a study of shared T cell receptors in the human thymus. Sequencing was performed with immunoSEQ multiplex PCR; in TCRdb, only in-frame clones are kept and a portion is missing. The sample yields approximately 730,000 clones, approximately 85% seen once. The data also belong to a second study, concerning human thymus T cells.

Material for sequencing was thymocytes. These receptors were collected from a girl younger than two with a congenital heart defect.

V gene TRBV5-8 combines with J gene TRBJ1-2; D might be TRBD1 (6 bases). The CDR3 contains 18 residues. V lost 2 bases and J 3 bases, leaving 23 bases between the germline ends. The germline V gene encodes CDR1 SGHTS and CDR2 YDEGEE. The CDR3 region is CASSLTGTIFSEYYGYTF. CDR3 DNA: TGTGCCAGCAGCTTAACAGGGACAATCTTCTCCGAATACTATGGCTACACCTTC.

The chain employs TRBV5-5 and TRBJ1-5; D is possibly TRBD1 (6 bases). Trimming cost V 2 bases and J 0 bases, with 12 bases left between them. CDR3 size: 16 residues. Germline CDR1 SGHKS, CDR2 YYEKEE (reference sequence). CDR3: CASSLDRLSSNQPQHF. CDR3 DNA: TGTGCCAGCAGCTTAGACAGGTTGTCTAGCAATCAGCCCCAGCATTTT.

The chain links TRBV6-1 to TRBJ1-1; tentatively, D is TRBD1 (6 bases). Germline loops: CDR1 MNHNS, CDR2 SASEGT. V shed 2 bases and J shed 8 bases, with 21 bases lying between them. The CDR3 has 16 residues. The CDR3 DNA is TGTGCCAGCAGTGAATGGGGGCCTAAGGGCGACCAAGAAGCTTTCTTT. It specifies CASSEWGPKGDQEAFF.

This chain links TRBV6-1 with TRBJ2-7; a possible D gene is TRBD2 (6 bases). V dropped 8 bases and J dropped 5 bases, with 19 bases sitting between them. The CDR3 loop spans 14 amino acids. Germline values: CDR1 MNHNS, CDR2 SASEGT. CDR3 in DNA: TGTGCCAGCCTCAATTCGGAGGGGCGGAACGAGCAGTACTTC. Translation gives CASLNSEGRNEQYF.

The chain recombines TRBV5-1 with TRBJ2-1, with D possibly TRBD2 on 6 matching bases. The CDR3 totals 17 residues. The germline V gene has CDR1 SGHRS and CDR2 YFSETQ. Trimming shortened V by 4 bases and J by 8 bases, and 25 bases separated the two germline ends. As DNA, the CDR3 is TGCGCCAGCAGCACAAGGATTGGGGCGGGGAGAAGCCATGAGCAGTTCTTC. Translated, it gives CASSTRIGAGRSHEQFF.

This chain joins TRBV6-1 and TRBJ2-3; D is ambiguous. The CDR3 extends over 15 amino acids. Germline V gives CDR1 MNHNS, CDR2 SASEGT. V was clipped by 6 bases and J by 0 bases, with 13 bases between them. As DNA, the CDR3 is TGTGCCAGCAGAATCCCTTTCTCTAGCACAGATACGCAGTATTTT. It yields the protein CASRIPFSSTDTQYF.

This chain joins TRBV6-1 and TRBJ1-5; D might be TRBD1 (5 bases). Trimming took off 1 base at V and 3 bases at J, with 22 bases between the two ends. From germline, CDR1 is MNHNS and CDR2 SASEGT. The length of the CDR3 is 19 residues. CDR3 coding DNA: TGTGCCAGCAGTGAAGGGGGCTTTCGGGTCAGGGTGGTCAATCAGCCCCAGCATTTT. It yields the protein CASSEGGFRVRVVNQPQHF.

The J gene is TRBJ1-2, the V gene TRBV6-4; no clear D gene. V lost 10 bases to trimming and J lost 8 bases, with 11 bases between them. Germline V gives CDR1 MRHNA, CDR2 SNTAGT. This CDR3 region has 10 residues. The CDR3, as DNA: TGTGCCAAAACTATCTGGGGCTACACCTTC. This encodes CAKTIWGYTF.

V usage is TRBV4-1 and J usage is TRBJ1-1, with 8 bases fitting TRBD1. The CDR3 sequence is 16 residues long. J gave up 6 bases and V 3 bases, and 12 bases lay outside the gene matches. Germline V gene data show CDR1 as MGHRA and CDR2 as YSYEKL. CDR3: CASSHGSGTGWSEAFF. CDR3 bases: TGCGCCAGCAGCCACGGCTCCGGGACAGGCTGGTCTGAAGCTTTCTTT.

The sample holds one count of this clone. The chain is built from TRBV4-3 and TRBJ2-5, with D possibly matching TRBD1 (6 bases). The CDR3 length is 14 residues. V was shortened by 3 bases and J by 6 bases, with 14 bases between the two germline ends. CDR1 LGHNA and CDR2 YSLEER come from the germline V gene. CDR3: CASSHYPGHKTQYF. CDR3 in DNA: TGCGCCAGCAGCCACTACCCGGGACACAAGACCCAGTACTTC.

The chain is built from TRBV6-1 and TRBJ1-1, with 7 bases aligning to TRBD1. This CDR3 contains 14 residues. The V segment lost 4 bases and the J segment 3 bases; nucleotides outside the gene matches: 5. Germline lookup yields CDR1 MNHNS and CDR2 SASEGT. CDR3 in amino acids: CASSGSGQYTEAFF. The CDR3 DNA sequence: TGTGCCAGCAGTGGGTCGGGACAGTACACTGAAGCTTTCTTT.

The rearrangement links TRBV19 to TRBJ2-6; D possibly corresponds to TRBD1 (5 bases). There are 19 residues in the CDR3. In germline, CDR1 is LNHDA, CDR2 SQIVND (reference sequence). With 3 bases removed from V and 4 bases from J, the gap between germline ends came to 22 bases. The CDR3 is CASSIGLGRVKEGANVLTF. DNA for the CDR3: TGTGCCAGTAGTATCGGTCTGGGCAGGGTAAAAGAGGGGGCCAACGTCCTGACTTTC.

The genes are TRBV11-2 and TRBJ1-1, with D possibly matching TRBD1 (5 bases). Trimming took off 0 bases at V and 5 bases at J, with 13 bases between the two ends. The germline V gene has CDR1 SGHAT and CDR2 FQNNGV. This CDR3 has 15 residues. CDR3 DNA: TGTGCCAGCAGCTTAGATCGCAGGGTAAGGACTGAAGCTTTCTTT. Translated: CASSLDRRVRTEAFF.

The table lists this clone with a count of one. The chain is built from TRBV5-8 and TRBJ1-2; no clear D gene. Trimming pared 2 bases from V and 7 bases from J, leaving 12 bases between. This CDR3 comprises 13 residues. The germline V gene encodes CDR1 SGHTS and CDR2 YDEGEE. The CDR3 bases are TGTGCCAGCAGCTTATCGGAGCCCCGTGGCTACACCTTC. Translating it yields CASSLSEPRGYTF.

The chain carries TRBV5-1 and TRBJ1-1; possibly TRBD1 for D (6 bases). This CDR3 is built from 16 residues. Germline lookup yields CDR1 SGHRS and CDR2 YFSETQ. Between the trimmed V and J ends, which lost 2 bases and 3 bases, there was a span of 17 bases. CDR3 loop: CASSFIIQGRHTEAFF. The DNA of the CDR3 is TGCGCCAGCAGCTTCATAATTCAGGGGCGGCACACTGAAGCTTTCTTT. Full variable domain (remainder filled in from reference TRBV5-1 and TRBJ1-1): KAGVTQTPRYLIKTRGQQVTLSCSPISGHRSVSWYQQTPGQGLQFLFEYFSETQRNKGNFPGRFSGRQFSNSRSEMNVSTLELGDSALYLCASSFIIQGRHTEAFFGQGTRLTVV.

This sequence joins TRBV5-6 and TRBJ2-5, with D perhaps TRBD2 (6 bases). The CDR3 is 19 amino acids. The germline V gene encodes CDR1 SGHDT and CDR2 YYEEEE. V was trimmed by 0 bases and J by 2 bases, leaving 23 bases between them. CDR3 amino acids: CASSLAAGPKRTLQETQYF. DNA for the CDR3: TGTGCCAGCAGCTTGGCCGCGGGACCGAAGAGAACTTTACAAGAGACCCAGTACTTC.

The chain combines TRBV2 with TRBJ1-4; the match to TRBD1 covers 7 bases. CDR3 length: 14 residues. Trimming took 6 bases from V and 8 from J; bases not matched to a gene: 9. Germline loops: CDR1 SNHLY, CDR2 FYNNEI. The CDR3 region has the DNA TGTGCCAGCAGCATTGACAGGGTAGGGGAAAAACTGTTTTTT. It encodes CASSIDRVGEKLFF.

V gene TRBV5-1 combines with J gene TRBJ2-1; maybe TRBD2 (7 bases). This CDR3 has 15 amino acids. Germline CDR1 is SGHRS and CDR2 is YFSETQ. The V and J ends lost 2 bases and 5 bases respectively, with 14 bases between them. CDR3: CASSFLRGDNNEQFF. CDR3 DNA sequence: TGCGCCAGCAGCTTTTTACGGGGGGACAACAATGAGCAGTTCTTC.

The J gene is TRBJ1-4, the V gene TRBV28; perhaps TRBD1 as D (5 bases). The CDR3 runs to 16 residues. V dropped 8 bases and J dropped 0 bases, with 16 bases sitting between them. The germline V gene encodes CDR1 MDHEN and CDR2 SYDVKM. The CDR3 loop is CASCTAGGATNEKLFF. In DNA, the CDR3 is TGTGCCAGCTGTACCGCGGGGGGTGCAACTAATGAAAAACTGTTTTTT.

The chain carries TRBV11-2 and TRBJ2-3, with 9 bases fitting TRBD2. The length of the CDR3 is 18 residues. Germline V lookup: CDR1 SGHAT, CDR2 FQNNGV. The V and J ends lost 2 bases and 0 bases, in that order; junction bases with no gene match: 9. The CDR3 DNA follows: TGTGCCAGCAGCTTACCAACTCTAGCGGGGCCTAGCACAGATACGCAGTATTTT. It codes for CASSLPTLAGPSTDTQYF.

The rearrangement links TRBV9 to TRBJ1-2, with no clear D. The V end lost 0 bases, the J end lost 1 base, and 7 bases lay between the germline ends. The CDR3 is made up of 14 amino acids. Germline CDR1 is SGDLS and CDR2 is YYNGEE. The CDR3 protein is CASSVDRVNYGYTF. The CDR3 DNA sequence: TGTGCCAGCAGCGTAGATCGGGTTAACTATGGCTACACCTTC.

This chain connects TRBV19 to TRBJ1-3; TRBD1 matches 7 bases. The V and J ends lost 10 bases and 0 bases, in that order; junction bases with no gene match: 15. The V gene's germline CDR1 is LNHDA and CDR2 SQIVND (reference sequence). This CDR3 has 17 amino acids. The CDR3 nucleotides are TGTGCCACCCAGGGGGTAAATCCCAAGAGCTCTGGAAACACCATATATTTT. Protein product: CATQGVNPKSSGNTIYF.

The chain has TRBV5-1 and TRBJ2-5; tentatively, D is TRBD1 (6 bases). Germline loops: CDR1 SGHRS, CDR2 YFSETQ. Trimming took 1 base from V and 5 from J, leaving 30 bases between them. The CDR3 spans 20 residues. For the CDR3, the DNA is TGCGCCAGCAGCTTGACCTACGATCAGGGGCCATCACCCCCTATGGAGACCCAGTACTTC. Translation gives CASSLTYDQGPSPPMETQYF. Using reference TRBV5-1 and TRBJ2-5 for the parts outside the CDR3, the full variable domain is KAGVTQTPRYLIKTRGQQVTLSCSPISGHRSVSWYQQTPGQGLQFLFEYFSETQRNKGNFPGRFSGRQFSNSRSEMNVSTLELGDSALYLCASSLTYDQGPSPPMETQYFGPGTRLLVL.

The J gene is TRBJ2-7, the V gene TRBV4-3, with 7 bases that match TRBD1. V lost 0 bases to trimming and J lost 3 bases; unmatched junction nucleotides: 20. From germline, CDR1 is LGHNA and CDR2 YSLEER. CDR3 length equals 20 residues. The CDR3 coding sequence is TGCGCCAGCAGCCAAGACGGAGTAGGCCGGGACAGTGGGGATAGCTACGAGCAGTACTTC. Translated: CASSQDGVGRDSGDSYEQYF.

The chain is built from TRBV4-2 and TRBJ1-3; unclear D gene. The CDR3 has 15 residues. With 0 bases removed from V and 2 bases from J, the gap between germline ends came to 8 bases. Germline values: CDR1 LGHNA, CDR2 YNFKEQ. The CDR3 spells CASSQEKDTGNTIYF. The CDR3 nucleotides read TGTGCCAGCAGCCAAGAGAAAGACACTGGAAACACCATATATTTT.

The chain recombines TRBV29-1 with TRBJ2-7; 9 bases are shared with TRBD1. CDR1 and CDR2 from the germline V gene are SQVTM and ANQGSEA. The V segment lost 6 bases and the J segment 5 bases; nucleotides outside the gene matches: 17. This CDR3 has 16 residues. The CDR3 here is CSVSPRLRDRDNEQYF. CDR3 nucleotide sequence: TGCAGCGTGAGCCCGCGGTTGCGGGACAGGGACAACGAGCAGTACTTC.

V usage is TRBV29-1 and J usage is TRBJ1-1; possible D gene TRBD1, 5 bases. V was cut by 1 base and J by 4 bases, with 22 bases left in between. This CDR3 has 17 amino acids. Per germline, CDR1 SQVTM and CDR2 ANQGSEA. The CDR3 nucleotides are TGCAGCGTTGAAGGTGGACACCTCACCCGCCGCCCCACTGAAGCTTTCTTT. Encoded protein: CSVEGGHLTRRPTEAFF.

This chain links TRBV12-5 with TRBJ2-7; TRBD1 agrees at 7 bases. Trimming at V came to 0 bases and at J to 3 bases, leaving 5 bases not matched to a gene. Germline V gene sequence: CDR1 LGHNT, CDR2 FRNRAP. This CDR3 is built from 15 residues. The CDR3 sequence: CASGLVWNRGYEQYF. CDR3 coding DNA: TGTGCTAGTGGTTTGGTATGGAACAGGGGCTACGAGCAGTACTTC.

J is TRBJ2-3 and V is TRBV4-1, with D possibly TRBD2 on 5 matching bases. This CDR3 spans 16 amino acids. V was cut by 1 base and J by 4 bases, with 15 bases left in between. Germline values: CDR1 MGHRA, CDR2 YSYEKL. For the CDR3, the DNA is TGCGCCAGCAGCCAAGCACCAGTTAGCGCCGCAGATACGCAGTATTTT. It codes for CASSQAPVSAADTQYF.

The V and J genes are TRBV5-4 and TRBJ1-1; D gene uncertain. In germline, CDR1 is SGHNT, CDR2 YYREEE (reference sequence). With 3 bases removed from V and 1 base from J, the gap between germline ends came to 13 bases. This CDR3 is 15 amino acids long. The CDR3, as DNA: TGTGCCAGCAGCTCCATTGATCCGAGGAACACTGAAGCTTTCTTT. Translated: CASSSIDPRNTEAFF.

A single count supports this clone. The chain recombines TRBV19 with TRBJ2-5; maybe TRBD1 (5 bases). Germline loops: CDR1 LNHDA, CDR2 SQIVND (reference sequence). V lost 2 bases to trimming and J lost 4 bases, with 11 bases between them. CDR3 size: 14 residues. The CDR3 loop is CASSIKGRTETQYF. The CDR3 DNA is TGTGCCAGTAGTATAAAGGGGCGGACAGAGACCCAGTACTTC.

The chain's CDR3 is CASSFSGGCNYGYTF. DNA for the CDR3: TGTGCCAGCAGCTTCTCAGGGGGGTGTAACTATGGCTACACCTTC. The chain couples TRBV7-9 to TRBJ1-2, with TRBD1 identical over 7 bases. Losses at the gene ends were 3 bases for V and 1 base for J; bases not matched to a gene: 5. There are 15 residues in the CDR3. Germline V CDR1 and CDR2: SEHNR, FQNEAQ (reference sequence).